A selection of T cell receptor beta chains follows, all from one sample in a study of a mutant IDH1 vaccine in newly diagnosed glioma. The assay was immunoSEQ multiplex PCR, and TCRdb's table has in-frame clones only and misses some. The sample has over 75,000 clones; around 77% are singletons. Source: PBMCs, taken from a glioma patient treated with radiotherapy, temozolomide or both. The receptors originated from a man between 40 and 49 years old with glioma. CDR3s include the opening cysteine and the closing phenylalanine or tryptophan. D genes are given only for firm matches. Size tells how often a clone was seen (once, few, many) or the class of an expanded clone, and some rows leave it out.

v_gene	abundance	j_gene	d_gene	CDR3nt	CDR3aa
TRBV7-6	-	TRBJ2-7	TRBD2	TGTGCCAGCTCGGGAGGGGGGAGGAGCTCCTACGAGCAGTACTTC	CASSGGGRSSYEQYF
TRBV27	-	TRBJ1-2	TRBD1	TGTGCCAGCAGACCCGGGACAGGGAACTATGGCTACACCTTC	CASRPGTGNYGYTF
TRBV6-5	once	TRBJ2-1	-	TGTGCCAGCAGCCCGCTAGCGACTGTACGGTATGAGCAGTTCTTC	CASSPLATVRYEQFF
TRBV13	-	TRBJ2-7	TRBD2	TGTGCCAGCAGCTCCAAGACTAGCGGGTCTAGCATCGAGCAGTACTTC	CASSSKTSGSSIEQYF
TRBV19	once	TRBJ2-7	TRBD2	TGTGCCAGTAGCCCTATAGTGGTAGCGGGGCTCTACGAGCAGTACTTC	CASSPIVVAGLYEQYF
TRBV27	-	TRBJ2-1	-	TGTGCCAGCAGTCCGAGCCGGGACTACAATGAGCAGTTCTTC	CASSPSRDYNEQFF
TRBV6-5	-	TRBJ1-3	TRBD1	TGTGCCAGCAGTACGGACAGGGAGTTTGGAAACACCATATATTTT	CASSTDREFGNTIYF
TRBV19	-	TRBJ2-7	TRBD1	TGTGCCAGTAGTATAGGGGGACAGGGGGCGAACTACGAGCAGTACTTC	CASSIGGQGANYEQYF
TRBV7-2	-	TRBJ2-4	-	TGTGCCAGCAGCCCAATGGGGAGTGGAGCCAAAAACATTCAGTACTTC	CASSPMGSGAKNIQYF
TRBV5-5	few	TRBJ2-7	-	TGTGCCAGCAGCTTTTCTCGGACACGGGGCTACGAGCAGTACTTC	CASSFSRTRGYEQYF
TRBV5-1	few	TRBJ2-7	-	TGCGCCAGCAGCCCGGAAGGCTACGAGCAGTACTTC	CASSPEGYEQYF
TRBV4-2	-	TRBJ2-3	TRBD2	TGTGCCAGCAGCCCTCCCCCGGGACTAGCGGGGGGATGGGGAAATACGCAGTATTTT	CASSPPPGLAGGWGNTQYF
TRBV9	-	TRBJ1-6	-	TGTGCCAGCAGCGGGAGTAATTCACCCCTCCACTTT	CASSGSNSPLHF
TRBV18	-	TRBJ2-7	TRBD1	TGTGCCAGCTCCCATGACAGGGGATACGAGCAGTACTTC	CASSHDRGYEQYF
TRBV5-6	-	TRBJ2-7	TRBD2	TGTGCCAGCAGCGTAACAACTAGCGGGAGGACCTCCTACGAGCAGTACTTC	CASSVTTSGRTSYEQYF
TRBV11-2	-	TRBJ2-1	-	TGTGCCAGCAGCTTAGATTGGTGGGGCGTAGAAAATGAGCAGTTCTTC	CASSLDWWGVENEQFF
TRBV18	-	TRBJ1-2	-	TGTGCCAGCGCCCCCATGGTAGATGGCTACACCTTC	CASAPMVDGYTF
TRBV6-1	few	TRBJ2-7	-	TGTGCCAGCAGTGAAGCGCTCTCCGAGCAGTACTTC	CASSEALSEQYF
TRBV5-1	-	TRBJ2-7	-	TGCGCCAGCAGAATGACGGTAACACACTCCTACGAGCAGTACTTC	CASRMTVTHSYEQYF
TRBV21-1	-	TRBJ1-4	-	TGTGCCAGCAGCCCCCGGGACAGCGCTAAGGCCCTAGAAAAACTGTTTTTT	CASSPRDSAKALEKLFF
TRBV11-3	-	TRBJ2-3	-	TGTGCCAGCAGCCGCCGTACCAAGGATGGGGTAACAGATACGCAGTATTTT	CASSRRTKDGVTDTQYF
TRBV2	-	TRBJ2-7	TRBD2	TGTGCCAGCAGCAAGCGGGAGAGGGGCTACGAGCAGTACTTC	CASSKRERGYEQYF